This TCR beta chain was profiled in a study of CD8 T cells in ankylosing spondylitis. Study results and limitations: Seven to nine highly homologous variants made up a TCR beta motif, and this motif appeared characteristic of ankylosing spondylitis blood. Researchers reportedly found disease-linked clones significantly enriched in matched ankylosing spondylitis synovial fluid.

With V trimmed by 3 bases and J by 3 bases, 7 bases remained unmatched. Per the germline V gene, CDR1 is LGHDT and CDR2 is YNNKEL (reference sequence). This CDR3 is built from 16 residues. In this sample, this clonotype turned up a few times. The antigen remains undetermined. TCRdb ran MiXCR on the 5' RACE reads and lists one entry per CDR3 protein. The table shows approximately 400,000 distinct CDR3 sequences, with 25% to 30% occurring only once. Material for sequencing was blood, either unsorted or a sorted T cell fraction (not recorded which). The chain is built from TRBV3-1 and TRBJ2-7; 11 bases align to TRBD1. This clonotype originated in a male donor with ankylosing spondylitis. The CDR3 spells CASSQRFGTGGYEQYF. CDR3 DNA sequence: TGTGCCAGCAGCCAGCGATTCGGGACAGGGGGCTACGAGCAGTACTTC.